These 24 T cell receptor beta chains share one sample of origin, sequenced in a study of blood T cell repertoires in COVID-19. Some clones are missing from TCRdb's copy, which holds only in-frame ones; the method was immunoSEQ multiplex PCR. The top ten hold 8% to 9% of the sample, which has 150,000 to 170,000 clones, roughly 85% seen once. Sequencing was done on a sample of peripheral blood. These receptors were obtained from a woman aged 55-70 years with COVID-19, enrolled during active disease.

The CDR3 DNA is TGTGCCAGCAGCCCTCGGGACAGACTTGCCGAGCAGTACTTC. Its translation is CASSPRDRLAEQYF. J is TRBJ2-7 and V is TRBV7-9, with 7 nucleotides matching TRBD1. The CDR3 contains 14 residues. Germline CDR1 and CDR2: SEHNR and FQNEAQ (reference sequence). V shed 5 bases and J 6 bases; nucleotides not matched to a gene: 10.

The chain carries TRBV2 and TRBJ1-5; 7 bases line up with TRBD1. The V segment lost 1 base and the J segment 6 bases; nucleotides outside the gene matches: 12. Germline-derived CDR1 and CDR2 are SNHLY and FYNNEI. CDR3 length equals 17 residues. The DNA for the CDR3 is TGTGCCAGCAGTGAAGGGAGAAAGGGGGGACAGAGTCAGCCCCAGCATTTT. This codes for CASSEGRKGGQSQPQHF.

This clone has only a few counts. The CDR3 protein is CATEHPRHFYNEQFF. CDR3 nucleotide sequence: TGTGCCACCGAGCATCCGAGACATTTCTACAATGAGCAGTTCTTC. V gene TRBV15 combines with J gene TRBJ2-1; D is unclear. The CDR3 extends over 15 amino acids. Germline CDR1 reads LNHNV; CDR2 reads YYDKDF (reference sequence). The V end was cut by 8 bases, the J end by 3 bases, with 17 bases between.

V usage is TRBV19 and J usage is TRBJ1-1, with 11 bases identical to TRBD1. CDR1 LNHDA and CDR2 SQIVND come from the germline V gene (reference sequence). This CDR3 has 14 amino acids. V lost 4 bases and J lost 4; bases outside the gene matches: 2. The CDR3 loop is CASSTGTGGTEAFF. As DNA, the CDR3 is TGTGCCAGTAGTACAGGGACAGGGGGCACTGAAGCTTTCTTT.

This chain joins TRBV5-1 and TRBJ1-1; possible D gene TRBD1, 6 bases. V lost 4 bases and J lost 5, with 15 bases in between. Germline V gene sequence: CDR1 SGHRS, CDR2 YFSETQ. CDR3 length equals 14 residues. The CDR3 DNA reads TGCGCCAGCAGCGTACAGGGAGGGGGGACTGAAGCTTTCTTT. Amino acid sequence: CASSVQGGGTEAFF.

The J gene is TRBJ2-2, the V gene TRBV3-1 (or the pseudogene TRBV3-2); 7 positions match TRBD1. Germline V gene data show CDR1 as LGHDT and CDR2 as YNNKEL (reference sequence). The CDR3 sequence is 16 residues long. The V gene end was trimmed by 5 bases and the J gene end by 4 bases; junction bases not matched to a gene: 10. CDR3 sequence (DNA): TGTGCCAGCAGCTTTCACAGGGGTGGGAGCACCGGGGAGCTGTTTTTT. This translates into CASSFHRGGSTGELFF.

This chain uses TRBV10-3 with TRBJ2-5; TRBD1 is a possible D gene (5 bases). Germline V CDR1 and CDR2: ENHRY, SYGVKD. This CDR3 spans 11 amino acids. V was pared by 5 bases and J by 13 bases, with 14 bases between. CDR3 DNA sequence: TGTGCCATCAGTAACCCCACAGGACCGTACTTC. It codes for CAISNPTGPYF.

The V and J genes are TRBV5-5 and TRBJ1-2; 9 nucleotides match TRBD1. CDR1 and CDR2 from the germline V gene are SGHKS and YYEKEE (reference sequence). J was trimmed by 8 bases and V by 4 bases; bases with no gene match: 6. This CDR3 is built from 13 residues. The DNA for the CDR3 is TGTGCCAGCAGCCCCTGGACAGGGGAAGGCTACACCTTC. Amino acid sequence: CASSPWTGEGYTF.

The chain is built from TRBV21-1 and TRBJ1-4; whether TRBD1, the table's D call, matches the DNA was not checked. TRBV21-1 is termed a pseudogene. This CDR3 is 13 amino acids long. The CDR3 nucleotides are TGTGCCAGCAGCGAGTCAGGGAATGAAAAACTGTTTTTT. Amino acids: CASSESGNEKLFF.

The CDR3 sequence is CASSLVPKQGRYGYTF. DNA for the CDR3: TGTGCCAGCAGCTTAGTCCCCAAACAGGGCCGCTATGGCTACACCTTC. This chain joins TRBV7-2 and TRBJ1-2; D may be TRBD1 (6 bases). The CDR3 loop spans 16 amino acids. CDR1 and CDR2 (germline): SGHTA, FQGNSA. Trimming shortened V by 1 base and J by 4 bases, and 16 bases separated the two germline ends.

The V gene is TRBV18, the J gene TRBJ1-5; no clear D. CDR1 and CDR2 (germline): KGHSH, LQKENI. V shed 3 bases and J shed 1 base, with 7 bases lying between them. CDR3 length: 14 residues. The CDR3 reads CASSPPKSNQPQHF. CDR3 nucleotides: TGTGCCAGCTCACCCCCTAAGAGCAATCAGCCCCAGCATTTT.

This clone occurred many times. V and J are TRBV19 and TRBJ1-1, with 7 bases lining up with TRBD1. The CDR3 has 17 residues. In germline, CDR1 is LNHDA, CDR2 SQIVND (reference sequence). V shed 3 bases and J 1 base; nucleotides not matched to a gene: 11. The CDR3 loop reads CASSISRGGRANTEAFF. The CDR3 DNA reads as TGTGCCAGTAGTATTTCTCGAGGGGGCAGGGCGAACACTGAAGCTTTCTTT.

This clone was counted between two and nine times. In nucleotides, the CDR3 is TGTGCCAGCAGGGGACAAACCAACTATGGCTACACCTTC. Translation gives CASRGQTNYGYTF. The chain joins TRBV27 to TRBJ1-2, with D possibly being TRBD1 (6 bases). With 6 bases removed from V and 2 bases from J, the gap between germline ends came to 10 bases. Germline lookup yields CDR1 MNHEY and CDR2 SMNVEV (reference sequence). The CDR3 spans 13 residues.

The chain employs TRBV6-1 and TRBJ1-2; perhaps TRBD1 as D (6 bases). Trimming took 0 bases from V and 7 from J, leaving 9 bases between them. CDR3 length: 13 residues. The germline CDR1 and CDR2 sequences are MNHNS and SASEGT. The CDR3 sequence is CASSEARGPGYTF. The CDR3, as DNA: TGTGCCAGCAGTGAAGCCAGGGGCCCTGGCTACACCTTC.

This chain uses TRBV12-3 or TRBV12-4 with TRBJ1-6; D not resolved. Between the trimmed V and J ends, which lost 6 bases and 7 bases, there was a span of 10 bases. The CDR3 is made up of 13 amino acids. The CDR3 DNA reads TGTGCCAGCAGGCCCCGGGTAAATTCACCCCTCCACTTT. Amino acid sequence: CASRPRVNSPLHF.

The rearrangement uses TRBV12-5 and TRBJ2-5; perhaps TRBD2 as D (6 bases). Trimming took off 1 base at V and 14 bases at J, with 17 bases between the two ends. The V gene's germline CDR1 is LGHNT and CDR2 FRNRAP. The CDR3 sequence is 13 residues long. CDR3 nucleotide sequence: TGTGCTAGTGGTTTGGCCACCGGGACTGCCAAATACTTC. It encodes CASGLATGTAKYF. The variable domain in full, completed from reference TRBV12-5 and TRBJ2-5, reads DARVTQTPRHKVTEMGQEVTMRCQPILGHNTVFWYRQTMMQGLELLAYFRNRAPLDDSGMPKDRFSAEMPDATLATLKIQPSEPRDSAVYFCASGLATGTAKYFGPGTRLLVL.

The chain uses TRBV9 and TRBJ2-5, with 11 bases fitting TRBD1. Germline-derived CDR1 and CDR2 are SGDLS and YYNGEE. The CDR3 runs 17 residues. Trimming at V came to 4 bases and at J to 5 bases, leaving 13 bases not matched to a gene. This CDR3 reads CASSPREGTGGIETQYF. DNA of the CDR3: TGTGCCAGCAGCCCTCGTGAAGGGACAGGGGGGATTGAGACCCAGTACTTC.

The rearrangement joins TRBV27 to TRBJ1-5; a possible D gene is TRBD1 (5 bases). This CDR3 comprises 14 residues. The V end lost 5 bases, the J end lost 6 bases, and 14 bases lay between the germline ends. Germline CDR1 reads MNHEY; CDR2 reads SMNVEV (reference sequence). The CDR3 reads CASSLQGLSQPQHF. The CDR3 DNA is TGTGCCAGCAGTCTTCAGGGTTTAAGTCAGCCCCAGCATTTT.

The chain recombines TRBV4-1 with TRBJ2-3, with TRBD1 as a possible D gene (6 bases). Germline V gene lookup returns CDR1 MGHRA and CDR2 YSYEKL. Trimming took 1 base from V and 3 from J, leaving 11 bases between them. There are 15 residues in the CDR3. For the CDR3, the DNA is TGCGCCAGCAGCCAAGGCAGGGGAGAAACAGATACGCAGTATTTT. Its translation: CASSQGRGETDTQYF.

Only one count was recorded for this clone. The CDR3 region is CASRRPSGGNTGELFF. For the CDR3, the DNA is TGTGCCAGCAGACGCCCTAGCGGGGGGAACACCGGGGAGCTGTTTTTT. The chain is built from TRBV7-2 and TRBJ2-2; 10 bases are a match to TRBD2. Germline V gives CDR1 SGHTA, CDR2 FQGNSA. V lost 6 bases, J lost 1 base, and 5 bases stayed unmatched. The CDR3 sequence is 16 residues long.

This rearrangement joins TRBV6-5 to TRBJ2-7; D remains unclear. In germline, CDR1 is MNHEY, CDR2 SVGAGI. V shed 10 bases and J shed 3 bases, with 13 bases lying between them. CDR3 size: 12 residues. CDR3 coding DNA: TGTGCCATCCAGGTGGATGTCTACGAGCAGTACGTC. Protein sequence: CAIQVDVYEQYV.

The rearrangement links TRBV4-1 to TRBJ1-2; D not certain. Looked up from germline, CDR1 is MGHRA and CDR2 is YSYEKL. V was cut by 2 bases and J by 3 bases, with 10 bases left in between. The CDR3 runs to 14 residues. CDR3 DNA sequence: TGCGCCAGCAGCCAAACGGAGTCGTACTATGGCTACACCTTC. Translation gives CASSQTESYYGYTF.

The chain combines TRBV2 with TRBJ2-5; a possible D gene is TRBD2 (6 bases). The CDR3 is made up of 13 amino acids. Trimming left V 8 bases short and J 2 bases short, with 12 bases between. Germline CDR1 is SNHLY and CDR2 is FYNNEI. The CDR3 DNA reads as TGTGCCAGCGGGCGGGATATTCAAGAGACCCAGTACTTC. It translates to CASGRDIQETQYF.

The count of this clone is one. The genes are TRBV27 and TRBJ2-3; 7 bases are a match to TRBD2. There are 16 residues in the CDR3. The germline gives CDR1 MNHEY, CDR2 SMNVEV (reference sequence). Trimming took 4 bases from V and 5 from J; bases not matched to a gene: 12. The CDR3 region is CASSSVASGYGDTQYF. The CDR3 DNA reads TGTGCCAGCAGTTCGGTCGCTAGCGGTTATGGAGATACGCAGTATTTT.